The 12 T cell receptor beta chains listed next were all sequenced from one sample in a study of T cells in placental villitis. This was the immunoSEQ v4 assay. The method was immunoSEQ multiplex PCR; TCRdb's version includes in-frame clones alone and lacks a portion of them. The sample lists about 500 clones, about 92% occurring once. Material for sequencing was placental tissue containing maternal and fetal cells. The source of these receptors is a human donor in good health; the placental T cells may come from both mother and fetus.

This clone was observed a handful of times. The chain recombines TRBV9 with TRBJ2-1, with 8 bases identical to TRBD2. V shed 1 base and J 7 bases; nucleotides not matched to a gene: 7. Germline values: CDR1 SGDLS, CDR2 YYNGEE. There are 15 residues in the CDR3. CDR3 region: CASSVMEAGANEQFF. CDR3 nucleotides: TGTGCCAGCAGCGTAATGGAAGCGGGGGCTAATGAGCAGTTCTTC.

This chain uses TRBV12-3 or TRBV12-4 with TRBJ1-1; tentatively, D is TRBD1 (6 bases). The CDR3 contains 13 residues. Between the trimmed V and J ends, which lost 4 bases and 10 bases, there was a span of 16 bases. This CDR3 is CASSSRGLRGAFF. CDR3 in DNA: TGTGCCAGCAGTTCGCGGGGGCTGAGGGGAGCTTTCTTT.

J is TRBJ2-3 and V is TRBV5-1; 7 bases agree with TRBD2. Germline CDR1 is SGHRS and CDR2 is YFSETQ. Trimming removed 0 bases from V and 6 bases from J; junction bases left unmatched: 7. This CDR3 region has 15 residues. CDR3 amino acids: CASSLDSGVMDTQYF. For the CDR3, the DNA is TGCGCCAGCAGCTTGGACAGCGGGGTAATGGATACGCAGTATTTT.

The chain has TRBV7-3 and TRBJ1-1; TRBD1 matches at 8 bases. Germline V lookup: CDR1 SGHTA, CDR2 FQGTGA. The junction had 0 bases not matched to a gene; V was cut back by 2 bases and J by 1 base. The CDR3 has 14 residues. Written as DNA, the CDR3 is TGTGCCAGCAGCTTAGGGACAGGGAACACTGAAGCTTTCTTT. Its protein product is CASSLGTGNTEAFF.

The rearrangement uses TRBV9 and TRBJ2-1; no clear D gene. The CDR3 is 14 amino acids. The germline gives CDR1 SGDLS, CDR2 YYNGEE. Trimming left V 0 bases short and J 8 bases short, with 12 bases between. The CDR3 coding sequence is TGTGCCAGCAGCGTAGCTCAGCGCTCGGATGAGCAGTTCTTC. It encodes CASSVAQRSDEQFF.

The genes are TRBV2 and TRBJ2-3; 10 bases agree with TRBD2. The germline V gene encodes CDR1 SNHLY and CDR2 FYNNEI. The junction had 10 bases not matched to a gene; V was cut back by 2 bases and J by 5 bases. The CDR3 totals 17 residues. The CDR3 nucleotides are TGTGCCAGCAGTGAAATGCTAGCGGGGGCGCTCAAAGATACGCAGTATTTT. It is translated as CASSEMLAGALKDTQYF.

The rearrangement joins TRBV6-1 to TRBJ1-2, with TRBD1 matching over 8 bases. The CDR3 totals 14 residues. V was clipped by 1 base and J by 9 bases; unmatched bases: 7. Germline CDR1 MNHNS, CDR2 SASEGT. The CDR3 here is CASSEDGQGTSYTF. The CDR3 DNA reads TGTGCCAGCAGTGAAGACGGACAGGGTACAAGCTACACCTTC.

This sequence joins TRBV2 and TRBJ1-1; TRBD1 matches at 9 bases. CDR3 size: 13 residues. V was pared by 4 bases and J by 4 bases, with 1 base of the junction left unmatched. The germline gives CDR1 SNHLY, CDR2 FYNNEI. The CDR3 nucleotides read TGTGCCAGCAGTGTGGACAGGGGCACTGAAGCTTTCTTT. Amino acid sequence: CASSVDRGTEAFF.

The rearrangement uses TRBV12-5 and TRBJ1-1; 8 positions agree with TRBD1. With 4 bases clipped from V and 4 bases from J, the junction kept 2 bases outside the gene matches. There are 13 residues in the CDR3. Looked up from germline, CDR1 is LGHNT and CDR2 is FRNRAP. This CDR3 reads CASGYDRGTEAFF. The CDR3 region has the DNA TGTGCTAGTGGTTATGACAGGGGCACTGAAGCTTTCTTT. Full variable domain (missing parts from reference TRBV12-5 and TRBJ1-1): DARVTQTPRHKVTEMGQEVTMRCQPILGHNTVFWYRQTMMQGLELLAYFRNRAPLDDSGMPKDRFSAEMPDATLATLKIQPSEPRDSAVYFCASGYDRGTEAFFGQGTRLTVV.

The CDR3 coding sequence is TGTGCCAGCAGTGAAGCGAGGGAGAGGCCCTATGGCTACACCTTC. This translates into CASSEARERPYGYTF. The rearrangement links TRBV6-1 to TRBJ1-2; D is uncertain. Germline assignment: CDR1 MNHNS and CDR2 SASEGT. With 0 bases removed from V and 4 bases from J, the gap between germline ends came to 12 bases. The CDR3 runs 15 residues.

The DNA for the CDR3 is TGTGCCAGCTTTGCATACGGACAGGTCTTCCTCTATGGCTACACCTTC. Its translation: CASFAYGQVFLYGYTF. The gene calls are TRBV5-5 and TRBJ1-2; 7 nucleotides agree with TRBD1. The CDR3 is made up of 16 amino acids. V lost 7 bases, J lost 4 bases, and 16 bases stayed unmatched. Germline CDR1 SGHKS, CDR2 YYEKEE (reference sequence). Using reference TRBV5-5 and TRBJ1-2 for the parts outside the CDR3, the full variable domain is DAGVTQSPTHLIKTRGQQVTLRCSPISGHKSVSWYQQVLGQGPQFIFQYYEKEERGRGNFPDRFSARQFPNYSSELNVNALLLGDSALYLCASFAYGQVFLYGYTFGSGTRLTVV.

J is TRBJ2-2 and V is TRBV2; D not resolved. Germline V gene data show CDR1 as SNHLY and CDR2 as FYNNEI. The CDR3 is 12 amino acids. Trimming removed 7 bases from V and 7 bases from J, with 10 bases in between. The CDR3 region is CASMPLIGELFF. In DNA, the CDR3 is TGTGCCAGCATGCCGTTGATCGGGGAGCTGTTTTTT. The full variable domain, rest sourced from reference TRBV2 and TRBJ2-2, is EPEVTQTPSHQVTQMGQEVILRCVPISNHLYFYWYRQILGQKVEFLVSFYNNEISEKSEIFDDQFSVERPDGSNFTLKIRSTKLEDSAMYFCASMPLIGELFFGEGSRLTVL.